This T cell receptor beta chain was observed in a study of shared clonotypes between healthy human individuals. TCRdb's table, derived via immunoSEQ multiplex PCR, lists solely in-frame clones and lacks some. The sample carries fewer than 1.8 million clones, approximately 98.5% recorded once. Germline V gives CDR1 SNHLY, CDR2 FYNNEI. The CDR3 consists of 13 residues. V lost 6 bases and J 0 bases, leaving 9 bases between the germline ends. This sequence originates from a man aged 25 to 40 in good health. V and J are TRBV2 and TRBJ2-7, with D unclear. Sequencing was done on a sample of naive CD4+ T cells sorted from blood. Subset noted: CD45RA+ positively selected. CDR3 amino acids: CASRRTSSYEQYF. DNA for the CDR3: TGTGCCAGCAGGAGGACGTCCTCCTACGAGCAGTACTTC.